This T cell receptor beta chain was recorded in a study of T cells in Graves' hyperthyroidism and ophthalmopathy. This clonotype was found many times. RNA transcripts provided the source from which TCR beta CDR3 regions were amplified. The study used the HTBI primer set for a first-round RT-PCR of the TCR CDR3. TCRdb reprocessed the multiplex PCR reads with MiXCR, giving one entry per CDR3 protein. The sample shows approximately 640,000 distinct CDR3 sequences, less than 45% of them seen only once. Sequencing was done on a sample of peripheral blood or thyroid tissue (not recorded which). This receptor was identified in an adult man with Graves' disease, either hyperthyroidism or ophthalmopathy (not recorded which).

As DNA, the CDR3 is TGCAGCGTTGCGGACACAATGGGATCACCCCTCCACTTT. Amino acids: CSVADTMGSPLHF. The J gene is TRBJ1-6, the V gene TRBV29-1; weak D call: TRBD1 (5 bases). The CDR3 length is 13 residues. V was clipped by 4 bases and J by 10 bases, with 14 bases between them. Germline loops: CDR1 SQVTM, CDR2 ANQGSEA.